This T cell receptor (beta chain) was documented in a study of T-cell reconstitution after alpha-beta-depleted transplantation in children. Researchers prepared the TCRbeta library using unique molecular identifiers, the study reports. TCRdb processed the PCR reads anew with MiXCR; each CDR3 protein has one entry. The table includes approximately 430,000 distinct CDR3 sequences, 15% to 20% detected once. The CDR3 extends over 16 amino acids. The trim removed 4 bases at V and 1 base at J, leaving 4 bases unmatched. Germline CDR1 SGHTA, CDR2 FQGNSA. The V gene is TRBV7-2, the J gene TRBJ2-3; 11 bases map to TRBD2. Here the sequenced sample was PBMCs, mostly from graft donor cells, taken 360 days after TCRalphabeta/CD19-depleted stem cell transplant. This clonotype was obtained from a boy younger than two who had a stem cell transplant for Wiskott-Aldrich syndrome, so the T cells may come from the graft donor. CDR3 in amino acids: CASSWILAGGTDTQYF. The CDR3 DNA is TGTGCCAGCAGCTGGATACTAGCGGGGGGCACAGATACGCAGTATTTT.